This T cell receptor (beta chain) is drawn from a study of tumor and adjacent non-tumor tissue in lung cancer. No cell sorting was done before RNA was extracted from the tissue. A modified ARM-PCR protocol with three rounds of nested PCR amplified TCRbeta. TCRdb itself ran the multiplex PCR reads through MiXCR, one entry per CDR3 protein. This table has 120,000 to 150,000 distinct CDR3 sequences, roughly 70% appearing once. Germline V gene sequence: CDR1 SGHAT, CDR2 FQNNGV. The CDR3 length is 15 residues. The germline V and J ends were trimmed by 3 bases and 7 bases, with 18 bases remaining between them.

The chain joins TRBV11-2 to TRBJ2-5; perhaps TRBD1 as D (6 bases). Sample: lung tumor tissue. The TCR was taken from a man in his 60s with small cell lung cancer. DNA for the CDR3: TGTGCCAGCAGCTTCACAGCAGGGGAAGCAGTGACCCAGTACTTC. This translates into CASSFTAGEAVTQYF.